This is a list of T cell receptor beta chains from one sample in a study of metastatic and nonmetastatic thyroid tumors. MiXCR re-clonotyped the PCR reads for TCRdb. This table holds tens of thousands of clones, approximately 4% found once. The sample consisted of blood. These receptors came from a female donor with papillary thyroid cancer or a benign thyroid nodule (not recorded which). Some clones in this sample may be carry-over from other donors' samples. CDR3s include the opening cysteine and the closing phenylalanine or tryptophan. D genes are given only for firm matches. Not all rows give a size; the values are once, few, many and, for expanded clones, a class.

D gene: NA
V gene: TRBV6-1
J gene: TRBJ2-7
clone size: few
CDR3 protein: CASSAPGHSNEQYF
CDR3 DNA: TGTGCCAGCAGTGCACCGGGACATTCGAACGAGCAGTACTTC

D gene: NA
V gene: TRBV27
J gene: TRBJ1-1
clone size: NA
CDR3 protein: CASSLLAGGHEAFF
CDR3 DNA: TGTGCCAGCAGTTTACTGGCAGGTGGGCATGAAGCTTTCTTT

D gene: NA
V gene: TRBV29-1
J gene: TRBJ2-1
clone size: many
CDR3 protein: CRAGRDSYNEQFF
CDR3 DNA: TGCAGGGCGGGGCGGGACTCCTACAATGAGCAGTTCTTC

D gene: NA
V gene: TRBV20-1
J gene: TRBJ1-1
clone size: many
CDR3 protein: CSARDPSGRVTEAFF
CDR3 DNA: TGCAGTGCTAGAGATCCTTCAGGGAGGGTAACTGAAGCTTTCTTT

D gene: NA
V gene: TRBV15
J gene: TRBJ2-7
clone size: many
CDR3 protein: CATSSGTGYEQYF
CDR3 DNA: TGTGCCACCAGCAGCGGGACGGGCTACGAGCAGTACTTC

D gene: TRBD1
V gene: TRBV6-2/TRBV6-3
J gene: TRBJ2-7
clone size: NA
CDR3 protein: CASSPSGTGGREQYF
CDR3 DNA: TGTGCCAGCAGTCCTTCCGGGACAGGGGGTAGAGAGCAGTACTTC

D gene: NA
V gene: TRBV7-9
J gene: TRBJ2-3
clone size: many
CDR3 protein: CASSPSQASTTDTQYF
CDR3 DNA: TGTGCCAGCAGCCCGTCCCAAGCGAGTACCACAGATACGCAGTATTTT

D gene: NA
V gene: TRBV20-1
J gene: TRBJ2-3
clone size: many
CDR3 protein: CSALPLSTDTQYF
CDR3 DNA: TGCAGTGCCCTCCCTCTTAGCACAGATACGCAGTATTTT

D gene: NA
V gene: TRBV6-1
J gene: TRBJ1-2
clone size: many
CDR3 protein: CARRSNYGYTF
CDR3 DNA: TGTGCCAGGAGAAGTAACTATGGCTACACCTTC

D gene: TRBD1
V gene: TRBV2
J gene: TRBJ2-5
clone size: many
CDR3 protein: CASRGGAGETQYF
CDR3 DNA: TGTGCCAGCAGAGGGGGCGCAGGGGAGACCCAGTACTTC

D gene: NA
V gene: TRBV19
J gene: TRBJ2-1
clone size: NA
CDR3 protein: CASSIGGLRYNGQFF
CDR3 DNA: TGTGCCAGTAGTATTGGGGGGCTTCGGTACAATGGGCAGTTCTTC

D gene: NA
V gene: TRBV2
J gene: TRBJ1-2
clone size: many
CDR3 protein: CASMGVARGHYGYTF
CDR3 DNA: TGTGCCAGCATGGGGGTTGCTCGGGGACACTATGGCTACACCTTC

D gene: NA
V gene: TRBV28
J gene: TRBJ1-2
clone size: many
CDR3 protein: CASRGVRDGKNYGYTF
CDR3 DNA: TGTGCCAGCAGGGGGGTCCGGGACGGTAAAAACTATGGCTACACCTTC

D gene: NA
V gene: TRBV4-2
J gene: TRBJ2-3
clone size: many
CDR3 protein: CASSQEWTDTQYF
CDR3 DNA: TGTGCCAGCAGCCAAGAGTGGACAGATACGCAGTATTTT

D gene: NA
V gene: TRBV12-5
J gene: TRBJ2-3
clone size: many
CDR3 protein: CASASMFGGRDTQYF
CDR3 DNA: TGTGCTAGTGCCTCCATGTTTGGGGGCAGAGATACGCAGTATTTT

D gene: NA
V gene: TRBV20-1
J gene: TRBJ2-3
clone size: many
CDR3 protein: CSAREGGSVSTDTQYF
CDR3 DNA: TGCAGTGCTAGAGAAGGAGGGAGCGTAAGCACAGATACGCAGTATTTT

D gene: NA
V gene: TRBV18
J gene: TRBJ1-2
clone size: many
CDR3 protein: CASSGQSVLLGYTF
CDR3 DNA: TGTGCCAGCTCAGGACAGTCAGTCCTTTTGGGCTACACCTTC

D gene: NA
V gene: TRBV27
J gene: TRBJ2-3
clone size: few
CDR3 protein: CASSLSGISDTQYF
CDR3 DNA: TGTGCCAGCAGTTTATCGGGGATCTCAGATACGCAGTATTTT

D gene: NA
V gene: TRBV7-9
J gene: TRBJ2-3
clone size: NA
CDR3 protein: CASSYGRRRKDTQYF
CDR3 DNA: TGTGCCAGCAGCTACGGACGGAGACGCAAAGATACGCAGTATTTT

D gene: NA
V gene: TRBV10-3
J gene: TRBJ2-7
clone size: NA
CDR3 protein: CAISPQLTSHEQYF
CDR3 DNA: TGTGCCATTAGTCCCCAGCTCACGTCCCACGAGCAGTACTTC

D gene: NA
V gene: TRBV7-9
J gene: TRBJ2-5
clone size: many
CDR3 protein: CASSEGGRETQYF
CDR3 DNA: TGTGCCAGCAGTGAAGGGGGTAGAGAGACCCAGTACTTC

D gene: NA
V gene: TRBV6-2/TRBV6-3
J gene: TRBJ1-3
clone size: NA
CDR3 protein: CASRADGGSGYTIYF
CDR3 DNA: TGTGCCAGCAGGGCGGACGGAGGCTCTGGATACACCATATATTTT

D gene: NA
V gene: TRBV4-1
J gene: TRBJ1-1
clone size: many
CDR3 protein: CASSQVRSAVEAFF
CDR3 DNA: TGCGCCAGCAGCCAAGTTCGGTCGGCCGTGGAAGCTTTCTTT

D gene: NA
V gene: TRBV20-1
J gene: TRBJ1-1
clone size: many
CDR3 protein: CSARPLAGTLEAFF
CDR3 DNA: TGCAGTGCTAGACCCTTGGCGGGGACCCTTGAAGCTTTCTTT

D gene: NA
V gene: TRBV15
J gene: TRBJ2-3
clone size: few
CDR3 protein: CATSRGPAGTTDTQYF
CDR3 DNA: TGTGCCACCAGCAGGGGACCGGCGGGGACCACAGATACGCAGTATTTT

D gene: TRBD2
V gene: TRBV11-3
J gene: TRBJ2-1
clone size: many
CDR3 protein: CASSLVKLAERNEQFF
CDR3 DNA: TGTGCCAGCAGCTTAGTTAAACTAGCGGAAAGGAATGAGCAGTTCTTC

D gene: TRBD2
V gene: TRBV28
J gene: TRBJ2-1
clone size: few
CDR3 protein: CASSMRTSGGNEQFF
CDR3 DNA: TGTGCCAGCAGCATGAGGACTAGCGGGGGCAATGAGCAGTTCTTC

D gene: NA
V gene: TRBV7-7
J gene: TRBJ2-7
clone size: many
CDR3 protein: CASSLNSERGSGGEQYF
CDR3 DNA: TGTGCTAGCAGCCTGAACTCTGAGAGAGGGAGTGGAGGGGAGCAGTACTTC

D gene: NA
V gene: TRBV4-2
J gene: TRBJ2-1
clone size: few
CDR3 protein: CASSQWPEGNEQFF
CDR3 DNA: TGTGCCAGCAGCCAGTGGCCAGAAGGGAATGAGCAGTTCTTC

D gene: TRBD2
V gene: TRBV5-4
J gene: TRBJ2-7
clone size: many
CDR3 protein: CASSLALTSGIPYEQYF
CDR3 DNA: TGTGCCAGCAGCTTGGCCTTGACTAGCGGGATCCCCTACGAGCAGTACTTC

D gene: TRBD1
V gene: TRBV6-1
J gene: TRBJ2-3
clone size: many
CDR3 protein: CASSNRDRSTDTQYF
CDR3 DNA: TGTGCCAGCAGTAACCGGGACAGGAGCACAGATACGCAGTATTTT

D gene: NA
V gene: TRBV5-1
J gene: TRBJ2-2
clone size: NA
CDR3 protein: CASSPSTGNTGELFF
CDR3 DNA: TGCGCCAGCAGCCCCTCGACGGGTAACACCGGGGAGCTGTTTTTT

D gene: NA
V gene: TRBV19
J gene: TRBJ1-1
clone size: NA
CDR3 protein: CASGQSMNTEAFF
CDR3 DNA: TGTGCCAGTGGACAGTCGATGAACACTGAAGCTTTCTTT

D gene: TRBD2
V gene: TRBV24-1
J gene: TRBJ2-2
clone size: few
CDR3 protein: CATSDFAGDNTGELFF
CDR3 DNA: TGTGCCACCAGTGATTTTGCGGGGGACAACACCGGGGAGCTGTTTTTT

D gene: NA
V gene: TRBV2
J gene: TRBJ2-7
clone size: many
CDR3 protein: CASSTTGTTYEQYF
CDR3 DNA: TGTGCCAGCAGCACAACCGGGACAACCTACGAGCAGTACTTC

D gene: NA
V gene: TRBV5-4
J gene: TRBJ1-1
clone size: many
CDR3 protein: CASSLVSNTEAFF
CDR3 DNA: TGTGCCAGCAGCTTGGTTAGTAACACTGAAGCTTTCTTT

D gene: NA
V gene: TRBV15
J gene: TRBJ1-1
clone size: NA
CDR3 protein: CATSRVGSRAFF
CDR3 DNA: TGTGCCACCAGCAGAGTGGGCAGCCGAGCTTTCTTT

D gene: NA
V gene: TRBV6-1
J gene: TRBJ2-1
clone size: many
CDR3 protein: CASRLTGGLAVYNEQFF
CDR3 DNA: TGTGCCAGCAGGTTAACCGGGGGGCTAGCCGTCTACAATGAGCAGTTCTTC

D gene: NA
V gene: TRBV28
J gene: TRBJ2-1
clone size: NA
CDR3 protein: CASTPGGSYSSYNEQFF
CDR3 DNA: TGTGCCAGCACCCCGGGTGGGTCTTATAGCTCCTACAATGAGCAGTTCTTC

D gene: NA
V gene: TRBV6-1
J gene: TRBJ1-5
clone size: once
CDR3 protein: CAGSELRGISNQPQHF
CDR3 DNA: TGTGCCGGCAGTGAATTAAGGGGAATCAGCAATCAGCCCCAGCACTTT

D gene: TRBD1
V gene: TRBV30
J gene: TRBJ1-1
clone size: NA
CDR3 protein: CAWSGGQGAEVAFF
CDR3 DNA: TGTGCCTGGAGTGGGGGACAGGGGGCCGAGGTAGCTTTCTTT

D gene: NA
V gene: TRBV12-3/TRBV12-4
J gene: TRBJ2-3
clone size: few
CDR3 protein: CASSLILGTTDTQYF
CDR3 DNA: TGTGCCAGCAGTTTAATCTTGGGGACGACAGATACGCAGTATTTT

D gene: TRBD1
V gene: TRBV2
J gene: TRBJ2-2
clone size: NA
CDR3 protein: CASSSRDRYTGELFF
CDR3 DNA: TGTGCCAGCAGTTCCCGGGACAGGTACACCGGGGAGCTGTTTTTT

D gene: NA
V gene: TRBV7-2
J gene: TRBJ2-1
clone size: many
CDR3 protein: CASSPPGLPNYNEQFF
CDR3 DNA: TGTGCCAGCAGCCCCCCGGGGTTACCAAACTACAATGAGCAGTTCTTC

D gene: NA
V gene: TRBV12-3/TRBV12-4
J gene: TRBJ2-7
clone size: many
CDR3 protein: CASSFSSEQYF
CDR3 DNA: TGTGCCAGCAGTTTTTCTAGCGAGCAGTACTTC

D gene: NA
V gene: TRBV6-4
J gene: TRBJ2-2
clone size: NA
CDR3 protein: CASSERGQVGELFF
CDR3 DNA: TGTGCCAGCAGTGAAAGGGGTCAGGTCGGGGAGCTGTTTTTT

D gene: TRBD2
V gene: TRBV4-1
J gene: TRBJ2-7
clone size: few
CDR3 protein: CASSQGFPSGGYEQYF
CDR3 DNA: TGCGCCAGCAGCCAAGGTTTTCCTAGCGGGGGTTACGAGCAGTACTTC